This T cell receptor (beta chain) was documented in a study of radiotherapy plus CTLA-4 blockade in lung cancer. Study-level points and caveats: Among reported predictors of response, early blood T cell clone dynamics with interferon-beta performed best.

V was shortened by 0 bases and J by 8 bases, with 15 bases between the two germline ends. The germline gives CDR1 SGHTS, CDR2 YDEGEE. This CDR3 has 15 amino acids. A remark on this clone: Its antigen remains unidentified.

Sequenced by immunoSEQ multiplex PCR; TCRdb stores in-frame clones only, minus some. In the table there are roughly 48,000 clones, 82% of which are singletons. The material was peripheral blood, obtained from a patient treated with radiotherapy plus ipilimumab. The chain is built from TRBV5-8 and TRBJ1-3; D is ambiguous. This clonotype was obtained from a human donor with non-small cell lung cancer who had stable disease on radiotherapy plus ipilimumab. CDR3 DNA: TGTGCCAGCAGCTTGGTCGGCAGTTTAGAGGACACCATATATTTT. Protein product: CASSLVGSLEDTIYF.